This T cell receptor (beta chain) was identified during a study of blood T cell repertoires in COVID-19. The wider study: Specimens from acute and convalescent COVID-19 originated in the United States, Italy and Spain. The cDNA or gDNA used as material had been derived from T cells, B-cell-depleted T cells, or PBMCs.

In the source study's methods: Estimates of nucleated cell counts were drawn from the amplification of reference gene primers. Method: immunoSEQ multiplex PCR; TCRdb's copy keeps in-frame clones and lacks some. Clonal size and the V and J genes are those of that table, whereas D and trimming came from the DNA. The sample shows about 21,000 clones, about four fifths of them seen only once. The V gene's germline CDR1 is LGHDT and CDR2 YNNKEL (reference sequence). Trimming removed 4 bases from V and 6 bases from J, with 14 bases in between. This CDR3 contains 14 residues. This receptor was obtained from a human donor in a cohort sampled during active COVID-19. The chain joins TRBV3-1 (or the pseudogene TRBV3-2) to TRBJ2-3; possible D gene TRBD2, 5 bases. The sample consisted of peripheral blood. CDR3 loop: CASSLPPTRDTQYF. CDR3 DNA sequence: TGTGCCAGCAGCCTCCCCCCCACTAGGGATACGCAGTATTTT.